This T cell receptor (beta chain) stems from a study of T-cell reconstitution after alpha-beta-depleted transplantation in children. Trimming removed 5 bases from V and 6 bases from J; junction bases left unmatched: 7. This CDR3 is built from 14 residues. From germline, CDR1 is MDHEN and CDR2 SYDVKM. Construction of the TCRbeta library involved unique molecular identifiers. TCRdb reprocessed the PCR reads with MiXCR, giving one entry per CDR3 protein. The table includes hundreds of thousands of distinct CDR3 sequences, about 16% detected once. Points from the study as a whole: Counts and diversity of T cells one year after transplant came mostly from newly produced T cells.

This clonotype has only a few counts. What it binds is not known. The material was PBMCs, mostly from graft donor cells, obtained 360 days after TCRalphabeta/CD19-depleted stem cell transplant. The receptor's source is a boy younger than two who had a stem cell transplant for Wiskott-Aldrich syndrome, so the T cells may come from the graft donor. The chain uses TRBV28 and TRBJ2-1, with 7 positions matching TRBD1. The CDR3 reads CASSPTDRSNEQFF. Written as DNA, the CDR3 is TGTGCCAGCAGTCCTACGGACAGGTCCAATGAGCAGTTCTTC.